A selection of T cell receptor beta chains follows, all from one sample in a study of blood T cells in healthy people across ages. TCRdb ran MiXCR on the 5' RACE reads and lists one entry per CDR3 protein. The sample comprises 1.5 million to 2 million distinct CDR3 sequences, 28% of which are singletons, and over 7% rests with the top ten. Sequenced sample: blood. The source is a woman in her twenties or thirties in good health. The CDR3 runs from the conserved cysteine through the conserved F or W. A D gene is named only where the DNA matches it firmly. A row's size may be missing; if present it is once, few, many or a size class.

j_call: TRBJ2-7
v_call: TRBV20-1
clone_size: -
d_call: -
cdr3_aa: CSSLQAEAYEQYF
cdr3_nt: TGCAGTTCCCTTCAGGCGGAAGCCTACGAGCAGTACTTC

j_call: TRBJ1-1
v_call: TRBV5-1
clone_size: -
d_call: -
cdr3_aa: CASSLEGPPNTEAFF
cdr3_nt: TGCGCCAGCAGCTTGGAGGGTCCACCGAACACTGAAGCTTTCTTT

j_call: TRBJ2-5
v_call: TRBV5-1
clone_size: many
d_call: -
cdr3_aa: CASSLEAAQETQYF
cdr3_nt: TGCGCCAGCAGCTTGGAAGCGGCTCAAGAGACCCAGTACTTC

j_call: TRBJ2-1
v_call: TRBV7-6
clone_size: -
d_call: TRBD2
cdr3_aa: CTSSLVRSGAGELEQFF
cdr3_nt: TGTACCAGCAGCTTAGTGAGGTCTGGGGCGGGGGAGCTTGAGCAGTTCTTC

j_call: TRBJ2-2
v_call: TRBV28
clone_size: few
d_call: TRBD2
cdr3_aa: CASSPLTSGGFGELFF
cdr3_nt: TGTGCCAGCAGTCCATTGACTAGCGGGGGATTCGGGGAGCTGTTTTTT

j_call: TRBJ1-4
v_call: TRBV20-1
clone_size: few
d_call: TRBD1
cdr3_aa: CSEGGQGGKLFF
cdr3_nt: TGCAGTGAAGGGGGACAGGGGGGAAAACTGTTTTTT

j_call: TRBJ2-1
v_call: TRBV30
clone_size: -
d_call: TRBD2
cdr3_aa: CAWRPVRTSGFEQFF
cdr3_nt: TGTGCCTGGAGACCAGTACGGACTAGCGGGTTTGAGCAGTTCTTC

j_call: TRBJ2-7
v_call: TRBV7-2
clone_size: -
d_call: -
cdr3_aa: CASSSVGGTEQYF
cdr3_nt: TGTGCCAGCAGCTCCGTCGGAGGAACCGAGCAGTACTTC

j_call: TRBJ1-5
v_call: TRBV6-1
clone_size: few
d_call: -
cdr3_aa: CASSDGQHQRPQHF
cdr3_nt: TGTGCCAGCAGTGACGGGCAGCACCAGCGGCCCCAGCATTTT

j_call: TRBJ2-4
v_call: TRBV29-1
clone_size: few
d_call: -
cdr3_aa: CSVRLDGVKNIQYF
cdr3_nt: TGCAGCGTTCGATTGGACGGCGTTAAAAACATTCAGTACTTC

j_call: TRBJ2-1
v_call: TRBV30
clone_size: -
d_call: TRBD1
cdr3_aa: CAWNAGGQVFSRKQFF
cdr3_nt: TGTGCCTGGAATGCCGGGGGACAGGTTTTCTCCCGGAAGCAGTTCTTC

j_call: TRBJ2-1
v_call: TRBV4-1
clone_size: few
d_call: -
cdr3_aa: CASSQDRLGDYNEQFF
cdr3_nt: TGCGCCAGCAGCCAAGATCGTCTGGGGGATTACAATGAGCAGTTCTTC

j_call: TRBJ1-4
v_call: TRBV7-2
clone_size: few
d_call: TRBD1
cdr3_aa: CASSKDRGGEKLFF
cdr3_nt: TGTGCCAGCAGCAAGGACAGGGGAGGTGAAAAACTGTTTTTT

j_call: TRBJ2-7
v_call: TRBV5-1
clone_size: few
d_call: TRBD2
cdr3_aa: CASSLGLAVPYEQYF
cdr3_nt: TGCGCCAGCAGCTTGGGGCTAGCGGTCCCCTACGAGCAGTACTTC

j_call: TRBJ2-1
v_call: TRBV28
clone_size: -
d_call: TRBD2
cdr3_aa: CAIGASGGYNEQFF
cdr3_nt: TGTGCCATCGGGGCTAGCGGGGGCTACAATGAGCAGTTCTTC

j_call: TRBJ2-7
v_call: TRBV5-1
clone_size: -
d_call: TRBD1
cdr3_aa: CASKRTGGYEQYF
cdr3_nt: TGCGCCAGCAAACGGACAGGGGGCTACGAGCAGTACTTC

j_call: TRBJ2-1
v_call: TRBV19
clone_size: -
d_call: TRBD2
cdr3_aa: CASSTGTSVRGQFF
cdr3_nt: TGTGCCAGTAGTACCGGGACTAGTGTTAGAGGGCAGTTCTTC

j_call: TRBJ1-1
v_call: TRBV7-8
clone_size: -
d_call: -
cdr3_aa: CASSQRGAMGTEAFF
cdr3_nt: TGTGCCAGCAGCCAGCGGGGGGCTATGGGCACTGAAGCTTTCTTT

j_call: TRBJ2-1
v_call: TRBV28
clone_size: few
d_call: -
cdr3_aa: CASRSGGLARGTNDEQFF
cdr3_nt: TGTGCCAGCAGGTCAGGGGGATTAGCGCGGGGAACGAACGATGAGCAGTTCTTC

j_call: TRBJ2-1
v_call: TRBV18
clone_size: few
d_call: TRBD2
cdr3_aa: CASSPGTSGWKSYNEQFF
cdr3_nt: TGTGCCAGCTCACCCGGGACTAGCGGTTGGAAGAGCTACAATGAGCAGTTCTTC

j_call: TRBJ1-4
v_call: TRBV29-1
clone_size: -
d_call: -
cdr3_aa: CSVSWVGTDNEKLFF
cdr3_nt: TGCAGCGTTTCCTGGGTCGGGACGGATAATGAAAAACTGTTTTTT

j_call: TRBJ2-1
v_call: TRBV2
clone_size: -
d_call: TRBD2
cdr3_aa: CASKTSPSSYNEQFF
cdr3_nt: TGTGCCAGCAAGACTAGCCCGAGCTCCTACAATGAGCAGTTCTTC

j_call: TRBJ2-7
v_call: TRBV20-1
clone_size: -
d_call: -
cdr3_aa: CSASGGERGKPEQYF
cdr3_nt: TGCAGTGCTAGCGGGGGCGAGCGGGGCAAACCCGAGCAGTACTTC

j_call: TRBJ1-2
v_call: TRBV20-1
clone_size: few
d_call: -
cdr3_aa: CSAPLGDYGYTF
cdr3_nt: TGCAGTGCTCCATTAGGGGATTATGGCTACACCTTC

j_call: TRBJ2-4
v_call: TRBV12-3/TRBV12-4
clone_size: -
d_call: -
cdr3_aa: CASSFVVSVGKNIQYF
cdr3_nt: TGTGCCAGCAGTTTCGTCGTTAGTGTTGGCAAAAACATTCAGTACTTC

j_call: TRBJ2-3
v_call: TRBV6-4
clone_size: many
d_call: -
cdr3_aa: CASSAQGASTDTQYF
cdr3_nt: TGTGCCAGCAGCGCGCAAGGGGCTAGCACAGATACGCAGTATTTT

j_call: TRBJ1-6
v_call: TRBV12-3/TRBV12-4
clone_size: -
d_call: -
cdr3_aa: CASSDTGRASPLHF
cdr3_nt: TGTGCCAGCAGTGACACAGGGCGCGCTTCACCCCTCCACTTT

j_call: TRBJ2-4
v_call: TRBV5-1
clone_size: many
d_call: -
cdr3_aa: CASSREGQINIQYF
cdr3_nt: TGCGCCAGCAGCCGGGAGGGACAGATAAACATTCAGTACTTC

j_call: TRBJ2-2
v_call: TRBV9
clone_size: many
d_call: -
cdr3_aa: CASSVGDSDAGELFF
cdr3_nt: TGTGCCAGCAGCGTAGGTGATAGCGACGCCGGGGAGCTGTTTTTT

j_call: TRBJ1-1
v_call: TRBV6-5
clone_size: few
d_call: TRBD1
cdr3_aa: CASSYSRGPNTEAFF
cdr3_nt: TGTGCCAGCAGTTACTCGAGGGGGCCGAACACTGAAGCTTTCTTT

j_call: TRBJ1-2
v_call: TRBV7-2
clone_size: -
d_call: -
cdr3_aa: CASSPGRQNYGYTF
cdr3_nt: TGTGCCAGCAGCCCGGGGCGGCAGAACTATGGCTACACCTTC

j_call: TRBJ2-7
v_call: TRBV4-1
clone_size: -
d_call: TRBD2
cdr3_aa: CASSRLSGGPYEQYF
cdr3_nt: TGCGCCAGCAGCCGTTTAAGCGGGGGCCCCTACGAGCAGTACTTC

j_call: TRBJ2-1
v_call: TRBV7-3
clone_size: -
d_call: -
cdr3_aa: CASSPKLTPSSYNEQFF
cdr3_nt: TGTGCCAGCAGCCCGAAATTGACACCTAGCTCCTACAATGAGCAGTTCTTC

j_call: TRBJ2-1
v_call: TRBV4-1
clone_size: many
d_call: -
cdr3_aa: CASSQAGSYNEQFF
cdr3_nt: TGCGCCAGCAGCCAAGCCGGGTCCTACAATGAGCAGTTCTTC

j_call: TRBJ1-2
v_call: TRBV7-2
clone_size: few
d_call: TRBD1
cdr3_aa: CASSPIAGQGGYGYTF
cdr3_nt: TGTGCCAGCAGCCCTATTGCGGGACAGGGGGGCTATGGCTACACCTTC

j_call: TRBJ2-3
v_call: TRBV20-1
clone_size: many
d_call: -
cdr3_aa: CSARDLGFSTDTQYF
cdr3_nt: TGCAGTGCTAGAGATTTGGGTTTTAGCACAGATACGCAGTATTTT

j_call: TRBJ2-1
v_call: TRBV5-1
clone_size: few
d_call: -
cdr3_aa: CASSWALSLRNNEQFF
cdr3_nt: TGCGCCAGCAGCTGGGCATTGAGCCTCCGGAACAATGAGCAGTTCTTC

j_call: TRBJ2-2
v_call: TRBV10-3
clone_size: -
d_call: -
cdr3_aa: CAISGGGHGVLFF
cdr3_nt: TGTGCCATCAGTGGAGGGGGGCACGGGGTGCTGTTTTTT

j_call: TRBJ2-5
v_call: TRBV5-1
clone_size: -
d_call: TRBD2
cdr3_aa: CASSRERGLKQETQYF
cdr3_nt: TGCGCCAGCAGCCGTGAGCGGGGACTAAAACAAGAGACCCAGTACTTC

j_call: TRBJ1-1
v_call: TRBV5-1
clone_size: few
d_call: TRBD1
cdr3_aa: CASSQGGVEAFF
cdr3_nt: TGCGCCAGCAGCCAGGGGGGGGTTGAAGCTTTCTTT

j_call: TRBJ2-1
v_call: TRBV7-6
clone_size: many
d_call: TRBD1
cdr3_aa: CASSLTDRGEQFF
cdr3_nt: TGTGCCAGCAGCTTAACGGACAGGGGAGAGCAGTTCTTC

j_call: TRBJ1-2
v_call: TRBV14
clone_size: few
d_call: TRBD1
cdr3_aa: CASSRGTGVNYGYTF
cdr3_nt: TGTGCCAGCAGCCGGGGGACAGGAGTTAACTATGGCTACACCTTC